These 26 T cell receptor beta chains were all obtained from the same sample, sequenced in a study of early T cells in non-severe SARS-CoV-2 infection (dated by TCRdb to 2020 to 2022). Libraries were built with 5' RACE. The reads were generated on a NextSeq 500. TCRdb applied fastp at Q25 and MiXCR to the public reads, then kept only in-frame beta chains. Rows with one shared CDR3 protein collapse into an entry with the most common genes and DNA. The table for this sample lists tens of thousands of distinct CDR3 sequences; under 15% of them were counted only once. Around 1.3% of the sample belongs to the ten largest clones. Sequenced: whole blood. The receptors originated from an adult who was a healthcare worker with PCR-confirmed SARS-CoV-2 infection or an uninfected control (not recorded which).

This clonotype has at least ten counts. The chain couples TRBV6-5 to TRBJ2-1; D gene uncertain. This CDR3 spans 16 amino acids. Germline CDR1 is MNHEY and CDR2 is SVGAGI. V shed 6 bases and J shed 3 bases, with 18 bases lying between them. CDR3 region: CASSQTLGIIYNEQFF. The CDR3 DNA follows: TGTGCCAGCAGCCAGACCCTTGGGATTATCTACAATGAGCAGTTCTTC.

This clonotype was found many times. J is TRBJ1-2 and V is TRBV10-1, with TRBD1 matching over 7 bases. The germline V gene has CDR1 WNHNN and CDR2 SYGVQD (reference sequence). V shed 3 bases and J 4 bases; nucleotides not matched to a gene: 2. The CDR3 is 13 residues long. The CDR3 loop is CASSDGTAYGYTF. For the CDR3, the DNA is TGCGCCAGCAGTGATGGGACAGCCTATGGCTACACCTTC.

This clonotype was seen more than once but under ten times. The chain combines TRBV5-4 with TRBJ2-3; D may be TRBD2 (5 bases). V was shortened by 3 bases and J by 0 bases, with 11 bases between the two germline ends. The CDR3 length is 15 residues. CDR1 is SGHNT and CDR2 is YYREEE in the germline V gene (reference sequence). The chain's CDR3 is CASSSLGRSTDTQYF. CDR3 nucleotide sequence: TGTGCCAGCAGCTCCCTGGGGAGAAGCACAGATACGCAGTATTTT.

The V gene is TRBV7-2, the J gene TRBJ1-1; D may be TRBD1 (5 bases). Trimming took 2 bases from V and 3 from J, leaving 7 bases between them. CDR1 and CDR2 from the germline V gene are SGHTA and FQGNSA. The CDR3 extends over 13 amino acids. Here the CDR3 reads CASSLRQYTEAFF. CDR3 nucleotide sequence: TGTGCCAGCAGCTTAAGACAGTACACTGAAGCTTTCTTT.

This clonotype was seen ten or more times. CDR3 loop: CASSPVLSGGGTQYF. CDR3 DNA: TGTGCCAGCAGCCCCGTACTTAGCGGGGGTGGAACGCAGTATTTT. The chain joins TRBV11-2 to TRBJ2-3; 9 bases map to TRBD2. The CDR3 is 15 residues long. Looked up from germline, CDR1 is SGHAT and CDR2 is FQNNGV. Germline trimming cut 5 bases from V and 9 bases from J; bases unmatched to any gene: 12.

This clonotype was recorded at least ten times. The CDR3 DNA sequence: TGTGCCAGCAGTTTAGCGCCGGGAAGTACCTACGAGCAGTACTTC. Translating gives CASSLAPGSTYEQYF. V usage is TRBV12-3 or TRBV12-4 and J usage is TRBJ2-7, with D maybe TRBD2 (5 bases). The V end lost 0 bases, the J end lost 2 bases, and 11 bases lay between the germline ends. The CDR3 has 15 residues.

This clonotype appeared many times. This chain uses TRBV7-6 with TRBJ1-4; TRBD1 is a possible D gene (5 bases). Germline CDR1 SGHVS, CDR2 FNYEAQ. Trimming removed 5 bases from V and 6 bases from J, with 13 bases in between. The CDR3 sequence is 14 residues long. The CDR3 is CASSPNPGDEKLFF. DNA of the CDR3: TGTGCCAGCAGCCCGAACCCGGGGGATGAAAAACTGTTTTTT.

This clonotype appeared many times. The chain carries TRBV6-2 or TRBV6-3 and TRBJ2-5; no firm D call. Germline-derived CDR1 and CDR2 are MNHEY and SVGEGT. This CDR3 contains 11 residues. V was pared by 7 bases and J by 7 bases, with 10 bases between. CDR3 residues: CASTTSGTQYF. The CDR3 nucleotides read TGTGCCAGCACCACGTCGGGGACCCAGTACTTC.

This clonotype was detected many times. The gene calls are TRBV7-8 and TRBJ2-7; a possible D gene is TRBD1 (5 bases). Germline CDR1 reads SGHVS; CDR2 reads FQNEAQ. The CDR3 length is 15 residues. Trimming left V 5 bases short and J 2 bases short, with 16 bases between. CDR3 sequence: CASSRPRTSTYEQYF. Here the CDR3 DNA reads TGTGCCAGCAGCCGCCCCCGGACATCAACCTACGAGCAGTACTTC.

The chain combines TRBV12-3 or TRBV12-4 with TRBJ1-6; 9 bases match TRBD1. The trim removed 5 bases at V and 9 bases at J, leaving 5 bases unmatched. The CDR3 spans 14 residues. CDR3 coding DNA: TGTGCCAGCAGTCGGGACAGGGTAATTTCACCCCTCCACTTT. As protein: CASSRDRVISPLHF.

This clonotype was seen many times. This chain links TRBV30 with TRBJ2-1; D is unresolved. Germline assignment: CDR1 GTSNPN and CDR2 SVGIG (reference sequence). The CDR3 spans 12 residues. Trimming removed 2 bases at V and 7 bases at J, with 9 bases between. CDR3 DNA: TGTGCCTGGAGTCGGGCGAGAAATGAGCAGTTCTTC. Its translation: CAWSRARNEQFF.

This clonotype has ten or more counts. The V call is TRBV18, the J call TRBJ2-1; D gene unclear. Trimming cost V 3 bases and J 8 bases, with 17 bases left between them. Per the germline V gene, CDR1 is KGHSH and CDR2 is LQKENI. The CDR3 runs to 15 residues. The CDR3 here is CASSPVQAFGDEQFF. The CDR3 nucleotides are TGTGCCAGCTCACCGGTCCAGGCATTTGGGGATGAGCAGTTCTTC.

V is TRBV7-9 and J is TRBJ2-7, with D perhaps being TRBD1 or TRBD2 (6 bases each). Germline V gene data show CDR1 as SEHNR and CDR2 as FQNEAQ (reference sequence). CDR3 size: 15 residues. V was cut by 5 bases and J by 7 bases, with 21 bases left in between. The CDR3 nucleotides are TGTGCCAGCAGCCCCCGAGGGGGGTTTGAATTAGAGCAGTACTTC. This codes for CASSPRGGFELEQYF.

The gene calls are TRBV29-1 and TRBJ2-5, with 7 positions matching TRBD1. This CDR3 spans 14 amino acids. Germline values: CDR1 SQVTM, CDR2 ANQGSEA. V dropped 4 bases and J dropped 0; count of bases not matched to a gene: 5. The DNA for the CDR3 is TGCAGCGTTGTGGGGACAGTTAACCAAGAGACCCAGTACTTC. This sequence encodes CSVVGTVNQETQYF.

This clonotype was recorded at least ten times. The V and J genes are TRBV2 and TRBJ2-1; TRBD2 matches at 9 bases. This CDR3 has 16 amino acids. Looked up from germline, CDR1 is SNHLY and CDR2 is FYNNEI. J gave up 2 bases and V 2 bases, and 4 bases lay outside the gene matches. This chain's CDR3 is CASSERAGGPYNEQFF. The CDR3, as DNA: TGTGCCAGCAGTGAAAGAGCGGGAGGACCCTACAATGAGCAGTTCTTC.

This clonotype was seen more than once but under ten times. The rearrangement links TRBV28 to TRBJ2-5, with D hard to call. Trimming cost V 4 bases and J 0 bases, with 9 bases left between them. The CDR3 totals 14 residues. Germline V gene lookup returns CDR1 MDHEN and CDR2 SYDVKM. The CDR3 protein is CASSSRAYQETQYF. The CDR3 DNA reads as TGTGCCAGCAGTTCCCGGGCGTACCAAGAGACCCAGTACTTC.

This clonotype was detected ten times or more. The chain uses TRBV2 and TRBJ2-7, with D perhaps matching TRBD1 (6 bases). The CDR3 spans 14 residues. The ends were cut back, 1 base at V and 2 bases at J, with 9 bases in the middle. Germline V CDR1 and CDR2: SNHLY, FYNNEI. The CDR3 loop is CASSEGQAPYEQYF. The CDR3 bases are TGTGCCAGCAGTGAAGGACAGGCGCCCTACGAGCAGTACTTC.

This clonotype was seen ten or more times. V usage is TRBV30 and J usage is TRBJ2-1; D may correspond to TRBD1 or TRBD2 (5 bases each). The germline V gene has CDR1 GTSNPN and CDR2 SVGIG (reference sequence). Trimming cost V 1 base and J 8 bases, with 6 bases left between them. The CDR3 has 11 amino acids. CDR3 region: CAWSGGDEQFF. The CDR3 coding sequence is TGTGCCTGGAGTGGAGGGGATGAGCAGTTCTTC.

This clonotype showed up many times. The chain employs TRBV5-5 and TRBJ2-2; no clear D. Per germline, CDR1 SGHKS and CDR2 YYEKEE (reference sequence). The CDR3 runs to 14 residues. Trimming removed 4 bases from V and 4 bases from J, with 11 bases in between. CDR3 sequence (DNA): TGTGCCAGCAGCACGGGCGGACCCACCGGGGAGCTGTTTTTT. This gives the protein CASSTGGPTGELFF.

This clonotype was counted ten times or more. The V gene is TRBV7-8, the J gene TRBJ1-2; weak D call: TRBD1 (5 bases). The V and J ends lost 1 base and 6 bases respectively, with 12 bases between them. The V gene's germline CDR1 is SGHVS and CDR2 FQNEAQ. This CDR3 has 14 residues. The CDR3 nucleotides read TGTGCCAGCAGCTTAGGTGCAGGGCGGCATGGCTACACCTTC. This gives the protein CASSLGAGRHGYTF.

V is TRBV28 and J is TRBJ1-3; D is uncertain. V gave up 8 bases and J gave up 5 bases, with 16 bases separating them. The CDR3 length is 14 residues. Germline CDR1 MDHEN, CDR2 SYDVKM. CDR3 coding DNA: TGTGCCAGCGGGGAGAGCAGCCTCAGAAACACCATATATTTT. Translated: CASGESSLRNTIYF.

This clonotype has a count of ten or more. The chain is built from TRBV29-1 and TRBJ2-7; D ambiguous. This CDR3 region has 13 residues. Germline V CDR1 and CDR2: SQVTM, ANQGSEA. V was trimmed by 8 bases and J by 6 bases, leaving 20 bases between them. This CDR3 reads CSPEAQIPSEQYF. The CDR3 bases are TGCAGCCCCGAAGCCCAGATCCCGTCCGAGCAGTACTTC.

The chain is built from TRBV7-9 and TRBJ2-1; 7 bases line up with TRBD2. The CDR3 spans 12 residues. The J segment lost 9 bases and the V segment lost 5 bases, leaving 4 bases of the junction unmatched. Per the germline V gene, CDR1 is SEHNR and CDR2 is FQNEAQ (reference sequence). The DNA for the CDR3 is TGTGCCAGCAGCGGGGGGGTAGGTGAGCAGTTCTTC. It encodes CASSGGVGEQFF.

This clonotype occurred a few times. The CDR3 is CSVGSGNQPQHF. The CDR3, as DNA: TGCAGCGTTGGGTCCGGGAATCAGCCCCAGCATTTT. The genes are TRBV29-1 and TRBJ1-5, with D unresolved. The CDR3 has 12 residues. Trimming stripped 4 bases from V and 4 bases from J, with 8 bases between. Germline loops: CDR1 SQVTM, CDR2 ANQGSEA.

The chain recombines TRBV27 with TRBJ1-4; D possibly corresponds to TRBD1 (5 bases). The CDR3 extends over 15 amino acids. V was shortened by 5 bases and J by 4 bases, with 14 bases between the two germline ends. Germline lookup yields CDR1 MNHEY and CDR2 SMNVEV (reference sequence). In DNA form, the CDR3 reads TGTGCCAGCAGTGTTCAATCGGGGGATAATGAAAAACTGTTTTTT. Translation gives CASSVQSGDNEKLFF.

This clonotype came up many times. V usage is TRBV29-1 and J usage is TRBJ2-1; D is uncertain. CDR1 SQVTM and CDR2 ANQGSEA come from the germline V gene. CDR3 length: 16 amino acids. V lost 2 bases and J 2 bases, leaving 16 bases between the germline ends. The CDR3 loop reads CSVEHGRAHTYNEQFF. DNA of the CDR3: TGCAGCGTTGAACATGGACGGGCCCACACCTACAATGAGCAGTTCTTC.